This passage covers 22 T cell receptor beta chains from one sample sequenced in a study of cytomegalovirus exposure and HLA in healthy donors. This table comes from immunoSEQ multiplex PCR, and its TCRdb copy is limited to in-frame clones, with some not included. The sample lists around 60,000 clones, 90% to 95% occurring once. Sequencing was carried out using PBMCs. These receptors came from a woman aged 18-29 years in good health and CMV-seropositive.

The chain uses TRBV6-1 and TRBJ2-7, with TRBD1 identical over 12 bases. The germline gives CDR1 MNHNS, CDR2 SASEGT. Trimming removed 5 bases from V and 4 bases from J; junction bases left unmatched: 9. The CDR3 has 16 residues. The chain's CDR3 is CASSQDEGQGAYEQYF. CDR3 nucleotide sequence: TGTGCCAGCAGTCAAGATGAGGGACAGGGGGCGTACGAGCAGTACTTC.

The rearrangement joins TRBV9 to TRBJ1-5, with TRBD1 matching 12 bases. The CDR3 length is 17 residues. CDR1 is SGDLS and CDR2 is YYNGEE in the germline V gene. Unmatched junction bases numbered 8, after V lost 2 bases and J lost 5 bases. CDR3 region: CASSVGTGGYADQPQHF. The CDR3 coding sequence is TGTGCCAGCAGCGTTGGGACAGGGGGCTATGCGGATCAGCCCCAGCATTTT.

This chain uses TRBV7-9 with TRBJ1-1, with TRBD1 matching 9 bases. The germline V gene encodes CDR1 SEHNR and CDR2 FQNEAQ (reference sequence). There are 15 residues in the CDR3. Unmatched junction bases numbered 7, after V lost 5 bases and J lost 3 bases. The CDR3 nucleotides read TGTGCCAGCAGCCCCTTAGACAGGGGGTACACTGAAGCTTTCTTT. Its translation: CASSPLDRGYTEAFF.

The CDR3 region is CASSLSYGSGTEAFF. The CDR3 DNA sequence: TGTGCCAGCAGCTTGTCGTATGGATCAGGGACTGAAGCTTTCTTT. The V call is TRBV11-2, the J call TRBJ1-1; a weak D match, TRBD1 (5 bases). V shed 3 bases and J shed 5 bases, with 16 bases lying between them. The CDR3 covers 15 residues. CDR1 is SGHAT and CDR2 is FQNNGV in the germline V gene.

J is TRBJ1-4 and V is TRBV6-1; 8 bases are a match to TRBD1. Germline CDR1 MNHNS, CDR2 SASEGT. J lost 5 bases, V lost 1 base, and 3 bases had no gene match. The CDR3 runs to 15 residues. CDR3 in amino acids: CASSEGTGWNEKLFF. In DNA form, the CDR3 reads TGTGCCAGCAGTGAAGGGACAGGGTGGAATGAAAAACTGTTTTTT.

DNA of the CDR3: TGTGCCAGCAGTGGGGACAGGTCCGGAGTTAACTATGGCTACACCTTC. Its protein product is CASSGDRSGVNYGYTF. The J gene is TRBJ1-2, the V gene TRBV28; 8 nucleotides line up with TRBD1. Germline trimming cut 5 bases from V and 1 base from J; bases unmatched to any gene: 9. Germline V lookup: CDR1 MDHEN, CDR2 SYDVKM. The CDR3 has 16 amino acids.

The chain recombines TRBV28 with TRBJ2-3, with D perhaps matching TRBD1 (5 bases). The V gene lost 5 bases and the J gene lost 4 bases, with 13 bases spanning the gap. The CDR3 is made up of 14 amino acids. Germline assignment: CDR1 MDHEN and CDR2 SYDVKM. The CDR3 bases are TGTGCCAGCAGTATGAGCAGGGTAGCAGATACGCAGTATTTT. Amino acids: CASSMSRVADTQYF.

The sample holds one count of this clone. V is TRBV28 and J is TRBJ1-4; 11 bases match TRBD1. From germline, CDR1 is MDHEN and CDR2 SYDVKM. Trimming removed 8 bases from V and 3 bases from J; junction bases left unmatched: 17. This CDR3 is 19 amino acids long. CDR3 residues: CASLLTDRGRPGANEKLFF. In nucleotides, the CDR3 is TGTGCCAGCCTACTTACGGACAGGGGGCGCCCCGGGGCTAATGAAAAACTGTTTTTT.

The CDR3 bases are TGTGCCAGCAGCATCGCGGAACGAGGCGATGAGCAGTTCTTC. Translating it yields CASSIAERGDEQFF. This chain connects TRBV7-8 to TRBJ2-1; no definite D call. V was trimmed by 5 bases and J by 8 bases, leaving 16 bases between them. The CDR3 has 14 amino acids. The germline V gene has CDR1 SGHVS and CDR2 FQNEAQ.

The chain employs TRBV5-5 and TRBJ2-3, with TRBD1 matching 9 bases. This CDR3 has 15 amino acids. The germline CDR1 and CDR2 sequences are SGHKS and YYEKEE (reference sequence). With 4 bases clipped from V and 3 bases from J, the junction kept 6 bases outside the gene matches. The CDR3 region is CASSRRDRVTDTQYF. The CDR3 region has the DNA TGTGCCAGCAGCAGGCGGGACAGGGTGACAGATACGCAGTATTTT.

This chain joins TRBV7-3 and TRBJ2-3; 8 positions match TRBD2. The germline V gene encodes CDR1 SGHTA and CDR2 FQGTGA. Germline trimming cut 5 bases from V and 0 bases from J; bases unmatched to any gene: 4. The CDR3 runs 15 residues. CDR3 DNA: TGTGCCAGCAGCCGCGGGGGGACTAGCACAGATACGCAGTATTTT. It is translated as CASSRGGTSTDTQYF.

The chain uses TRBV5-5 and TRBJ1-2, with D uncertain. The CDR3 extends over 14 amino acids. The ends were cut back, 0 bases at V and 8 bases at J, with 14 bases in the middle. Germline V CDR1 and CDR2: SGHKS, YYEKEE (reference sequence). The CDR3 protein is CASSLGTRRGGYTF. In DNA form, the CDR3 reads TGTGCCAGCAGCTTGGGGACTCGACGAGGCGGCTACACCTTC.

DNA for the CDR3: TGTGCCAGCAGTTTGGGATCGCCGACTATCTACGAGCAGTACTTC. Protein product: CASSLGSPTIYEQYF. This chain links TRBV27 with TRBJ2-7; the D gene is possibly TRBD2 (5 bases). The germline V gene has CDR1 MNHEY and CDR2 SMNVEV (reference sequence). V shed 3 bases and J shed 3 bases, with 15 bases lying between them. The CDR3 is 15 amino acids.

The chain carries TRBV13 and TRBJ2-1; D perhaps matches TRBD2 (5 bases). This CDR3 contains 17 residues. V lost 5 bases, J lost 5 bases, and 22 bases lay in between. Germline CDR1 and CDR2: PRHDT and FYEKMQ (reference sequence). The CDR3 reads CASSLKLGMEGNNEQFF. The CDR3, as DNA: TGTGCCAGCAGCCTTAAACTAGGGATGGAAGGAAACAATGAGCAGTTCTTC.

This chain uses TRBV5-6 with TRBJ2-5; 9 bases are shared with TRBD2. Germline V lookup: CDR1 SGHDT, CDR2 YYEEEE. V gave up 3 bases and J gave up 4 bases; unmatched junction bases: 4. The CDR3 is made up of 14 amino acids. The DNA for the CDR3 is TGTGCCAGCAGCTGGCCAGCGGGGGGAGAGACCCAGTACTTC. Translating it yields CASSWPAGGETQYF.

The genes are TRBV10-3 and TRBJ1-1, with TRBD1 matching over 8 bases. Germline-derived CDR1 and CDR2 are ENHRY and SYGVKD. V shed 4 bases, J shed 4 bases, and the junction held 5 bases outside the gene matches. This CDR3 contains 14 residues. Here the CDR3 reads CAISGTGLGTEAFF. CDR3 bases: TGTGCCATCAGTGGGACAGGGCTTGGCACTGAAGCTTTCTTT.

V gene TRBV29-1 combines with J gene TRBJ1-2; D possibly corresponds to TRBD1 (5 bases). Germline loops: CDR1 SQVTM, CDR2 ANQGSEA. V lost 4 bases and J lost 4, with 28 bases in between. The CDR3 has 18 amino acids. Here the CDR3 reads CSVAAPTEFGRGSYGYTF. CDR3 nucleotides: TGCAGCGTTGCGGCGCCGACAGAATTCGGGCGGGGTAGCTATGGCTACACCTTC.

The chain's CDR3 is CASSSQGDNYGYTF. Here the CDR3 DNA reads TGTGCCAGTAGTTCGCAGGGGGACAACTATGGCTACACCTTC. The chain joins TRBV19 to TRBJ1-2, with 7 nucleotides matching TRBD1. With V trimmed by 5 bases and J by 2 bases, 5 bases remained unmatched. The CDR3 extends over 14 amino acids. Germline V gene data show CDR1 as LNHDA and CDR2 as SQIVND (reference sequence).

V is TRBV6-5 and J is TRBJ2-7; TRBD2 matches 9 bases. The germline CDR1 and CDR2 sequences are MNHEY and SVGAGI. Trimming cost V 1 base and J 2 bases; bases outside gene matches: 6. CDR3 length: 16 amino acids. The DNA for the CDR3 is TGTGCCAGCAGTTACTTTGGGCGGGGGGGCCCCTACGAGCAGTACTTC. Protein: CASSYFGRGGPYEQYF.

The chain carries TRBV7-2 and TRBJ2-3, with 8 positions matching TRBD2. This CDR3 region has 16 residues. After removal of 5 bases from V and 5 bases from J, the junction contained 12 bases not matched to a gene. Germline V gene data show CDR1 as SGHTA and CDR2 as FQGNSA. The CDR3 bases are TGTGCCAGCAGCATAACGACTCCGGGACTAGGAGATACGCAGTATTTT. Translation: CASSITTPGLGDTQYF. The whole variable domain, filled in from reference TRBV7-2 and TRBJ2-3, reads GAGVSQSPSNKVTEKGKDVELRCDPISGHTALYWYRQSLGQGLEFLIYFQGNSAPDKSGLPSDRFSAERTGGSVSTLTIQRTQQEDSAVYLCASSITTPGLGDTQYFGPGTRLTVL.

The V call is TRBV7-9, the J call TRBJ1-5; D unclear. V was pared by 2 bases and J by 2 bases, with 13 bases between. The germline V gene encodes CDR1 SEHNR and CDR2 FQNEAQ (reference sequence). The CDR3 runs 16 residues. CDR3 DNA: TGTGCCAGCAGCTTATGGTCCTCGAGCGGCAATCAGCCCCAGCATTTT. It encodes CASSLWSSSGNQPQHF.

The V gene is TRBV18, the J gene TRBJ1-4; 9 bases line up with TRBD1. Losses at the gene ends were 6 bases for V and 5 bases for J; bases not matched to a gene: 4. Looked up from germline, CDR1 is KGHSH and CDR2 is LQKENI. This CDR3 region has 14 residues. CDR3 residues: CASSSGTGNEKLFF. CDR3 nucleotide sequence: TGTGCCAGCTCCTCCGGGACAGGGAATGAAAAACTGTTTTTT. The full variable domain, its missing parts supplied by reference TRBV18 and TRBJ1-4, is NAGVMQNPRHLVRRRGQEARLRCSPMKGHSHVYWYRQLPEEGLKFMVYLQKENIIDESGMPKERFSAEFPKEGPSILRIQQVVRGDSAAYFCASSSGTGNEKLFFGSGTQLSVL.